The 18 T cell receptor beta chains reported below all come from one sample, sequenced in a study of T cell repertoires in cytomegalovirus infection. Each CDR3 protein is one row after TCRdb ran MiXCR on the reads. Of some 700,000 distinct CDR3 sequences in the sample, 35% were seen once. The specimen sequenced was PBMCs. These receptors were taken from a human donor in good health (CMV status not recorded). Some clones in this sample may be carry-over from other donors' samples.

This clonotype was observed a few times. This sequence joins TRBV7-2 and TRBJ1-6; D not certain. The V and J ends lost 2 bases and 9 bases respectively, with 5 bases between them. This CDR3 spans 12 amino acids. The germline gives CDR1 SGHTA, CDR2 FQGNSA. The CDR3 region is CASSLYGSPLHF. The DNA of the CDR3 is TGTGCCAGCAGCTTATACGGTTCACCCCTCCACTTT.

V gene TRBV28 combines with J gene TRBJ2-7, with D tentatively TRBD2 (6 bases). V was shortened by 2 bases and J by 3 bases, with 17 bases between the two germline ends. Germline values: CDR1 MDHEN, CDR2 SYDVKM. This CDR3 has 16 residues. CDR3 DNA sequence: TGTGCCAGCAGTTTAGGACGCAGGGCGGGATACTACGAGCAGTACTTC. It codes for CASSLGRRAGYYEQYF.

The V gene is TRBV29-1, the J gene TRBJ1-1; D uncertain. Between the trimmed V and J ends, which lost 6 bases and 0 bases, there was a span of 17 bases. The CDR3 length is 15 residues. The V gene's germline CDR1 is SQVTM and CDR2 ANQGSEA. Here the CDR3 DNA reads TGCAGCGTCCCACTTTCCGCGGCGTTGAACACTGAAGCTTTCTTT. This gives the protein CSVPLSAALNTEAFF.

This clonotype was counted ten times or more. The chain uses TRBV4-1 and TRBJ1-5, with 12 bases that match TRBD1. Germline V gene lookup returns CDR1 MGHRA and CDR2 YSYEKL. CDR3 length: 17 residues. V shed 3 bases, J shed 2 bases, and the junction held 5 bases outside the gene matches. The CDR3 nucleotides read TGCGCCAGCAGCCAGGGACAGGGGGCTGGGGGCAATCAGCCCCAGCATTTT. Translating it yields CASSQGQGAGGNQPQHF.

This sequence joins TRBV6-4 and TRBJ2-1; D is unresolved. V was pared by 6 bases and J by 0 bases, with 12 bases between. CDR1 MRHNA and CDR2 SNTAGT come from the germline V gene. The CDR3 extends over 15 amino acids. The DNA for the CDR3 is TGTGCCAGCAGCGCCGACTCCGACTCCTACAATGAGCAGTTCTTC. Residues: CASSADSDSYNEQFF.

This chain connects TRBV15 to TRBJ2-3; D gene uncertain. Trimming took 2 bases from V and 0 from J, leaving 6 bases between them. The CDR3 contains 14 residues. Looked up from germline, CDR1 is LNHNV and CDR2 is YYDKDF (reference sequence). The CDR3 sequence is CATSRQASTDTQYF. CDR3 coding DNA: TGTGCCACCAGCAGACAGGCCAGCACAGATACGCAGTATTTT.

This sequence joins TRBV28 and TRBJ2-7, with 10 bases fitting TRBD1. After removal of 7 bases from V and 1 base from J, the junction contained 7 bases not matched to a gene. The CDR3 sequence is 15 residues long. Germline lookup yields CDR1 MDHEN and CDR2 SYDVKM. CDR3 sequence reads: CASTEPGQGSYEQYF. CDR3 nucleotide sequence: TGTGCCAGCACAGAACCGGGACAGGGGTCCTACGAGCAGTACTTC.

This clonotype occurred a few times. The V and J genes are TRBV12-3 or TRBV12-4 and TRBJ1-2, with D uncertain. The CDR3 has 15 amino acids. V was trimmed by 3 bases and J by 0 bases, leaving 11 bases between them. CDR3: CASSLSSVPNYGYTF. The CDR3 DNA sequence: TGTGCCAGCAGTTTGTCTAGCGTTCCTAACTATGGCTACACCTTC.

Only a few counts were recorded for this clonotype. The chain carries TRBV6-1 and TRBJ2-6; the D gene is possibly TRBD1 (5 bases). The CDR3 totals 14 residues. The germline V gene encodes CDR1 MNHNS and CDR2 SASEGT. Trimming took 6 bases from V and 7 from J, leaving 13 bases between them. CDR3 sequence reads: CASSIDRTANVLTF. CDR3 DNA sequence: TGTGCCAGCAGCATCGACCGGACAGCCAACGTCCTGACTTTC.

V is TRBV7-3 and J is TRBJ1-6, with D hard to call. Trimming took off 2 bases at V and 9 bases at J, with 14 bases between the two ends. Germline loops: CDR1 SGHTA, CDR2 FQGTGA. The CDR3 is made up of 15 amino acids. The CDR3 here is CASSLYRGSISPLHF. The CDR3 coding sequence is TGTGCCAGCAGCTTATACAGAGGATCGATTTCACCCCTCCACTTT.

This clonotype was seen repeatedly, ten times or more. J is TRBJ1-1 and V is TRBV7-3; 11 bases align to TRBD1. Losses at the gene ends were 4 bases for V and 5 bases for J; bases not matched to a gene: 3. Germline V gene lookup returns CDR1 SGHTA and CDR2 FQGTGA. The CDR3 consists of 14 residues. CDR3 nucleotide sequence: TGTGCCAGCAGCTCAGGGACAGGGGGTACTGAAGCTTTCTTT. Translation: CASSSGTGGTEAFF.

This chain joins TRBV2 and TRBJ2-5; D remains ambiguous. This CDR3 comprises 15 residues. Germline V gene sequence: CDR1 SNHLY, CDR2 FYNNEI. Deletions cut 5 bases from V and 5 bases from J, with 18 bases between. The CDR3 DNA sequence: TGTGCCAGCAGTACGGTCCCTATCGGAGCGGAGACCCAGTACTTC. This sequence encodes CASSTVPIGAETQYF.

The chain employs TRBV24-1 and TRBJ2-2, with 7 bases fitting TRBD1. This CDR3 region has 15 residues. The ends lost 7 bases at V and 6 bases at J; junction bases unmatched: 10. CDR1 KGHDR and CDR2 SFDVKD come from the germline V gene. CDR3 protein: CATRPTGIEAGELFF. CDR3 bases: TGTGCCACCAGGCCGACAGGGATCGAGGCCGGGGAGCTGTTTTTT.

This clonotype was recorded a few times. CDR3 nucleotide sequence: TGTGCCAGCAGCTTATCGGATCTAGATACGCAGTATTTT. It is translated as CASSLSDLDTQYF. The V call is TRBV11-2, the J call TRBJ2-3, with D hard to call. CDR1 is SGHAT and CDR2 is FQNNGV in the germline V gene. CDR3 size: 13 residues. Trimming removed 2 bases at V and 5 bases at J, with 8 bases between. Filled out from reference TRBV11-2 and TRBJ2-3, the complete variable domain reads EAGVAQSPRYKIIEKRQSVAFWCNPISGHATLYWYQQILGQGPKLLIQFQNNGVVDDSQLPKDRFSAERLKGVDSTLKIQPAKLEDSAVYLCASSLSDLDTQYFGPGTRLTVL.

This clonotype was counted a few times. This chain links TRBV10-3 with TRBJ2-2, with 11 bases aligning to TRBD2. The germline gives CDR1 ENHRY, CDR2 SYGVKD. The V and J ends lost 4 bases and 0 bases, in that order; junction bases with no gene match: 4. This CDR3 comprises 17 residues. In DNA form, the CDR3 reads TGTGCCATCAGTGTACTAGCGGGGGCCGCGAACACCGGGGAGCTGTTTTTT. Protein: CAISVLAGAANTGELFF.

This CDR3 is CASSYPDPLRTQPQHF. CDR3 in DNA: TGTGCCAGCAGTTACCCGGACCCTCTCCGAACCCAGCCCCAGCATTTT. The chain joins TRBV6-6 to TRBJ1-5, with no clear D. Looked up from germline, CDR1 is MNHNY and CDR2 is SVGAGI (reference sequence). The CDR3 consists of 16 residues. Trimming stripped 2 bases from V and 7 bases from J, with 18 bases between.

About this clonotype itself: An end of the junction does not agree with germline; a read error may underlie this. The V call is TRBV28, the J call TRBJ2-7, with 7 bases fitting TRBD1. The CDR3 sequence is 15 residues long. Germline lookup yields CDR1 MDHEN and CDR2 SYDVKM. CDR3 bases: TGTGACAGCAGTTCCGACAGGGTCGGTTCCTACGAGCATTACTTC. Its protein is CDSSSDRVGSYEHYF.

The CDR3 DNA sequence: TGTGCCAGCAGCGCGGCGCTCTTGGGAGACACAGATACGCAGTATTTT. It specifies CASSAALLGDTDTQYF. The chain has TRBV7-2 and TRBJ2-3, with a weak D call TRBD2 (5 bases). Trimming left V 5 bases short and J 2 bases short, with 17 bases between. In germline, CDR1 is SGHTA, CDR2 FQGNSA. The CDR3 sequence is 16 residues long.